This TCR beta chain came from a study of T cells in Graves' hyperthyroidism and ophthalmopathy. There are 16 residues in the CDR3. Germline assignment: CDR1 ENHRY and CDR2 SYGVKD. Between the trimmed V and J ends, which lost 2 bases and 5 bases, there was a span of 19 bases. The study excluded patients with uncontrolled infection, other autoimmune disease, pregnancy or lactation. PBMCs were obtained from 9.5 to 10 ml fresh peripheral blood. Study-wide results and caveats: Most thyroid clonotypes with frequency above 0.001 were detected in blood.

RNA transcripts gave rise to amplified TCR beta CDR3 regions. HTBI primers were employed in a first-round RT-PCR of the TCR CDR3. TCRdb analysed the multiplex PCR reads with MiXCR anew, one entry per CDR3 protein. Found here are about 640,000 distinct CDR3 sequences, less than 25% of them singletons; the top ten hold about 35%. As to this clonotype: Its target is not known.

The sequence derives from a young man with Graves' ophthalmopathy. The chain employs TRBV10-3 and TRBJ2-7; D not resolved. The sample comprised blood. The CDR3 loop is CAISENPLGLGDEQYF. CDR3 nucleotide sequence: TGTGCCATCAGTGAGAACCCCCTAGGTCTGGGCGACGAGCAGTACTTC.